This TCR beta chain was profiled in a study of cytotoxic CD8 clonotypes in ibrutinib-treated CLL. Study as a whole: Timing of response sample collection was a median about twelve months after treatment start, with a range of 6 to 36.

Comment on this clone: The antigen is not known.

Study-level results: There were few public clonotypes, and on treatment they contracted or stayed stable. Baseline levels were approached again at progression, after clonality had risen at ibrutinib response.

V shed 5 bases and J shed 4 bases, with 12 bases lying between them. Germline values: CDR1 SGHTA, CDR2 FQGTGA. The CDR3 totals 13 residues. Data came from immunoSEQ multiplex PCR; TCRdb stores just in-frame clones and leaves some out. The sample has 95,000 to 100,000 clones, approximately 80% seen once; the top ten hold around 30%. Sequencing used PBMCs, obtained after 12 months of ibrutinib treatment. This sequence joins TRBV7-3 and TRBJ2-7; D remains ambiguous. This sequence was found in a human donor with chronic lymphocytic leukemia. CDR3 residues: CASSQNPAYEQYF. CDR3 coding DNA: TGTGCCAGCAGCCAAAACCCAGCATACGAGCAGTACTTC.